These 25 T cell receptor beta chains came from one sample sequenced in a study of regulatory T cells in long-lasting Graves disease. As for time point: newly diagnosed GD, antithyroid drugs for less than 3 months. RNA extracted from PBMCs served as the sequencing template. Sequencing libraries for TCR beta were prepared with iRepertoire HTBI primers and Arm-PCR of CDR3 regions. One entry per CDR3 protein, called by TCRdb with MiXCR from the multiplex PCR reads. The sample yields 250,000 to 400,000 distinct CDR3 sequences, 18% seen once. This specimen was peripheral blood mononuclear cells (PBMCs), taken at new diagnosis, from a patient treated with antithyroid drugs. Receptors were obtained from a female donor with Graves disease.

Many counts were recorded for this clonotype. J is TRBJ1-5 and V is TRBV27; a weak D match, TRBD1 (5 bases). The germline CDR1 and CDR2 sequences are MNHEY and SMNVEV (reference sequence). Trimming pared 2 bases from V and 6 bases from J, leaving 8 bases between. The CDR3 is 13 amino acids. CDR3 bases: TGTGCCAGCAGTTTAACCAGGGTTCAGCCCCAGCATTTT. Translating gives CASSLTRVQPQHF.

This clonotype was seen ten or more times. The chain recombines TRBV12-3 or TRBV12-4 with TRBJ1-5; D not certain. The CDR3 is 12 residues long. Trimming left V 5 bases short and J 4 bases short, with 6 bases between. CDR3 DNA: TGTGCCAGCAGTAAGCCAAATCAGCCCCAGCATTTT. Its translation: CASSKPNQPQHF.

This clonotype was picked up many times. The CDR3 reads CAWSQGIWTEAFF. CDR3 coding DNA: TGTGCCTGGAGTCAGGGAATCTGGACTGAAGCTTTCTTT. The chain links TRBV30 to TRBJ1-1; D possibly corresponds to TRBD1 (5 bases). This CDR3 comprises 13 residues. CDR1 is GTSNPN and CDR2 is SVGIG in the germline V gene (reference sequence). Trimming stripped 2 bases from V and 5 bases from J, with 12 bases between.

This clonotype was picked up many times. The chain is built from TRBV30 and TRBJ1-3; D is undetermined. V was trimmed by 5 bases and J by 1 base, leaving 9 bases between them. This CDR3 has 13 amino acids. Germline V gives CDR1 GTSNPN, CDR2 SVGIG (reference sequence). The CDR3 protein is CAWASDSGNTIYF. For the CDR3, the DNA is TGTGCCTGGGCCTCGGATTCTGGAAACACCATATATTTT.

Notes on this clonotype: The junction differs from germline at one of its ends, possibly a read error. This chain links TRBV11-2 with TRBJ1-1; tentatively, D is TRBD1 (6 bases). Germline V gene data show CDR1 as SGHAT and CDR2 as FQNNGV. The CDR3 length is 17 residues. The CDR3: CASSQFPGTSQGTEAFF. The CDR3 nucleotides read TGCGCCAGCAGCCAATTCCCTGGGACCTCCCAGGGGACTGAAGCTTTCTTT.

This clonotype was observed at least ten times. V is TRBV28 and J is TRBJ1-2, with D perhaps TRBD1 (5 bases). Trimming removed 4 bases from V and 5 bases from J, with 17 bases in between. CDR1 and CDR2 (germline): MDHEN, SYDVKM. The CDR3 is made up of 15 amino acids. The CDR3 region is CASSSRDRTLYGYTF. The CDR3 region has the DNA TGTGCCAGCAGTTCCCGGGACCGGACTTTGTATGGCTACACCTTC.

V is TRBV10-3 and J is TRBJ2-7, with D hard to call. CDR1 and CDR2 from the germline V gene are ENHRY and SYGVKD. The V and J ends lost 4 bases and 3 bases respectively, with 13 bases between them. This CDR3 is 14 amino acids long. The CDR3 region has the DNA TGTGCCATCAGTGGGCCCGAGTTGGGCTACGAGCAGTACTTC. It yields the protein CAISGPELGYEQYF.

At least ten counts were recorded for this clonotype. V gene TRBV2 combines with J gene TRBJ2-3; TRBD2 matches 11 bases. The V and J ends lost 10 bases and 5 bases, in that order; junction bases with no gene match: 8. The CDR3 extends over 14 amino acids. CDR1 and CDR2 from the germline V gene are SNHLY and FYNNEI. In DNA form, the CDR3 reads TGTGCCACCCACGGAGGGACTAGCGGAGATACGCAGTATTTT. This codes for CATHGGTSGDTQYF.

The rearrangement uses TRBV27 and TRBJ2-2; D is ambiguous. The CDR3 runs 13 residues. CDR1 and CDR2 (germline): MNHEY, SMNVEV (reference sequence). Trimming took off 2 bases at V and 3 bases at J, with 4 bases between the two ends. This CDR3 reads CASSLADTGELFF. In nucleotides, the CDR3 is TGTGCCAGCAGTTTAGCCGACACCGGGGAGCTGTTTTTT.

Ten or more counts support this clonotype. The chain combines TRBV5-5 with TRBJ1-4; D might be TRBD1 (6 bases). Germline V gives CDR1 SGHKS, CDR2 YYEKEE (reference sequence). This CDR3 contains 16 residues. V was cut by 3 bases and J by 3 bases, with 15 bases left in between. For the CDR3, the DNA is TGTGCCAGCAGCTCTAAACAGGGAGCGGCTAATGAAAAACTGTTTTTT. As protein: CASSSKQGAANEKLFF.

This clonotype occurred many times. This sequence joins TRBV28 and TRBJ2-7; 7 bases line up with TRBD1. Germline V gives CDR1 MDHEN, CDR2 SYDVKM. The CDR3 has 13 amino acids. V gave up 6 bases and J gave up 3 bases; unmatched junction bases: 5. In nucleotides, the CDR3 is TGTGCCAGCAGGGGGGACAGCTACTACGAGCAGTACTTC. Its protein product is CASRGDSYYEQYF.

This clonotype was seen at least ten times. The V call is TRBV20-1, the J call TRBJ2-1, with TRBD2 matching 7 bases. J was trimmed by 4 bases and V by 4 bases; bases with no gene match: 16. Germline loops: CDR1 DFQATT, CDR2 SNEGSKA (reference sequence). The CDR3 sequence is 17 residues long. CDR3 residues: CSATSPLGLAVYNEQFF. CDR3 DNA: TGCAGTGCTACCTCCCCCCTCGGGCTAGCGGTATACAATGAGCAGTTCTTC.

This clonotype was seen at least ten times. The chain recombines TRBV30 with TRBJ1-3; the D is unclear. The CDR3 is 11 residues long. V lost 6 bases to trimming and J lost 4 bases, with 7 bases between them. The germline V gene encodes CDR1 GTSNPN and CDR2 SVGIG (reference sequence). This chain's CDR3 is CACEGGNTIYF. CDR3 coding DNA: TGTGCCTGCGAGGGAGGAAACACCATATATTTT.

This clonotype was counted once. The chain links TRBV11-3 to TRBJ2-5; TRBD2 matches 9 bases. The last part of the DNA fits TRBJ2-1 better; the J call may be wrong. Germline values: CDR1 SGHNT, CDR2 YENEEA. The CDR3 length is 14 residues. This CDR3 is CASKAGGPVHEQFF. The CDR3 coding sequence is TGTGCCAGCAAGGCGGGAGGGCCGGTCCATGAGCAGTTCTTC.

This clonotype was seen repeatedly, ten times or more. The chain joins TRBV29-1 to TRBJ2-3; D is perhaps TRBD2 (5 bases). This CDR3 contains 13 residues. Trimming left V 4 bases short and J 4 bases short, with 12 bases between. Germline V lookup: CDR1 SQVTM, CDR2 ANQGSEA. This chain's CDR3 is CSVATYGADTQYF. The CDR3 DNA reads as TGCAGCGTTGCGACGTACGGGGCAGATACGCAGTATTTT.

A note on this clonotype: With only one base between it and a far larger clone, this is likely a read error. This CDR3 fails to terminate in the conserved phenylalanine or tryptophan, so it likely reflects a read error. The J gene is TRBJ1-1, the V gene TRBV6-9; TRBD1 matches 10 bases. The CDR3 extends over 17 amino acids. V lost 3 bases, J lost 1 base, and 8 bases stayed unmatched. The germline gives CDR1 MNHGY, CDR2 SVAAGI. The DNA of the CDR3 is TGTGCCAGCAGTTACGACTCCGGGACAGGGGCGAACACTGAAGCTTTCCTT. It is translated as CASSYDSGTGANTEAFL.

This clonotype has at least ten counts. The rearrangement links TRBV19 to TRBJ2-7, with D perhaps matching TRBD2 (5 bases). CDR1 is LNHDA and CDR2 is SQIVND in the germline V gene (reference sequence). V was cut by 5 bases and J by 2 bases, with 19 bases left in between. CDR3 length: 16 amino acids. The chain's CDR3 is CASSAVRPTGTYEQYF. The CDR3 coding sequence is TGTGCCAGTAGTGCCGTCCGGCCCACGGGGACCTACGAGCAGTACTTC.

V gene TRBV19 combines with J gene TRBJ2-7; 8 nucleotides line up with TRBD2. Germline CDR1 is LNHDA and CDR2 is SQIVND (reference sequence). The junction had 9 bases not matched to a gene; V was cut back by 5 bases and J by 3 bases. The CDR3 is 15 amino acids. CDR3 DNA sequence: TGTGCCAGTAGTCGCTCCAGCGGGGGAAACTACGAGCAGTACTTC. Amino acids: CASSRSSGGNYEQYF.

Comment on this clonotype: One base away lies a much larger clone, so this may be a sequencing read error. This chain uses TRBV3-1 with TRBJ1-2; no clear D gene. Trimming removed 2 bases from V and 2 bases from J, with 12 bases in between. The CDR3 is made up of 15 amino acids. Germline assignment: CDR1 LGHDT and CDR2 YNNKEL (reference sequence). The CDR3 DNA is TGTGCCAGCAGCCAACGACGAGACCCAAACTATGGCTACACCTTC. This translates into CASSQRRDPNYGYTF.

The CDR3 loop reads CSVYQRDRVSYNEQFF. The CDR3 DNA is TGCAGCGTCTACCAACGGGACAGGGTCTCCTACAATGAGCAGTTCTTC. This rearrangement joins TRBV29-1 to TRBJ2-1; 9 positions agree with TRBD1. Germline loops: CDR1 SQVTM, CDR2 ANQGSEA. Unmatched junction bases numbered 9, after V lost 6 bases and J lost 0 bases. This CDR3 has 16 amino acids.

This clonotype was observed a few times. V and J are TRBV7-9 and TRBJ1-2; D gene uncertain. Trimming pared 8 bases from V and 0 bases from J, leaving 13 bases between. The germline CDR1 and CDR2 sequences are SEHNR and FQNEAQ (reference sequence). The CDR3 is 14 amino acids. CDR3 loop: CASLLAGTNYGYTF. CDR3 coding DNA: TGTGCCAGCCTTCTGGCAGGCACTAACTATGGCTACACCTTC. The complete variable domain, with remaining parts taken from reference TRBV7-9 and TRBJ1-2, reads DTGVSQNPRHKITKRGQNVTFRCDPISEHNRLYWYRQTLGQGPEFLTYFQNEAQLEKSRLLSDRFSAERPKGSFSTLEIQRTEQGDSAMYLCASLLAGTNYGYTFGSGTRLTVV.

There are many counts of this clonotype. V gene TRBV6-1 combines with J gene TRBJ2-6; D is perhaps TRBD1 or TRBD2 (5 bases each). V lost 6 bases and J 0 bases, leaving 12 bases between the germline ends. Germline CDR1 reads MNHNS; CDR2 reads SASEGT. CDR3 length equals 16 residues. CDR3 DNA sequence: TGTGCCAGCAGCGAATCGGGGCTCTCTGGGGCCAACGTCCTGACTTTC. Encoded protein: CASSESGLSGANVLTF.

In its sample, this clonotype was seen a few times. This chain uses TRBV9 with TRBJ2-3; 9 bases align to TRBD2. CDR3 length equals 15 residues. V shed 3 bases, J shed 4 bases, and the junction held 6 bases outside the gene matches. Germline CDR1 is SGDLS and CDR2 is YYNGEE. This CDR3 reads CASSGSGRRADTQYF. CDR3 nucleotides: TGTGCCAGCAGCGGTAGCGGGAGAAGGGCAGATACGCAGTATTTT.

This clonotype has a count of ten or more. The rearrangement links TRBV2 to TRBJ1-2; perhaps TRBD1 as D (6 bases). The CDR3 sequence is 13 residues long. Germline CDR1 and CDR2: SNHLY and FYNNEI. Trimming took 8 bases from V and 9 from J, leaving 19 bases between them. The CDR3 DNA follows: TGTGCCAGCGAGAACGGCCCGGGACATCGCTACACCTTC. Its translation is CASENGPGHRYTF.

This clonotype was counted between two and nine times. It is likely a read error: a sequence one base away is far more abundant. The chain couples TRBV11-3 to TRBJ2-1; 10 bases are a match to TRBD2. Germline V gives CDR1 SGHNT, CDR2 YENEEA. The CDR3 is made up of 15 amino acids. CDR3 sequence (DNA): TGTGCCAGCAGTCCATCTAGCGGGAGTTCCGCTACGCAGTGTTTT. Amino acids: CASSPSSGSSATQCF.